The 14 T cell receptor beta chains given below trace back to one sample, sequenced in a study of response to subunit inactivated influenza vaccine. Via MiXCR, TCRdb re-called the RT-PCR reads, giving one row per CDR3 protein. The table lists 300,000 to 350,000 distinct CDR3 sequences, roughly 22% of them singletons. The material sequenced was PBMCs from blood, taken 21 months after vaccination. These receptors originate from a man aged 50-75 years who received an inactivated influenza vaccine.

This chain joins TRBV2 and TRBJ2-5; no reliable D call. Germline CDR1 reads SNHLY; CDR2 reads FYNNEI. The CDR3 contains 12 residues. Trimming shortened V by 2 bases and J by 5 bases, and 6 bases separated the two germline ends. The CDR3 DNA sequence: TGTGCCAGCAGTGAAAGGCCGGAGACCCAGTACTTC. Translated, it gives CASSERPETQYF.

This clonotype was recorded a few times. The V gene is TRBV12-3 or TRBV12-4, the J gene TRBJ1-2; D gene uncertain. This CDR3 comprises 14 residues. The V end was cut by 1 base, the J end by 2 bases, with 8 bases between. CDR3 DNA: TGTGCCAGCAGTTTAGGGCCGAAGAACTATGGCTACACCTTC. It codes for CASSLGPKNYGYTF.

The chain links TRBV27 to TRBJ2-3; TRBD1 matches at 8 bases. CDR1 MNHEY and CDR2 SMNVEV come from the germline V gene (reference sequence). J lost 2 bases, V lost 2 bases, and 3 bases had no gene match. This CDR3 spans 15 amino acids. The CDR3 coding sequence is TGTGCCAGCAGTTTAAGGACAGGGTACACAGATACGCAGTATTTT. This gives the protein CASSLRTGYTDTQYF.

There are a few counts of this clonotype. The chain combines TRBV6-1 with TRBJ1-4; D may be TRBD1 (5 bases). Germline V CDR1 and CDR2: MNHNS, SASEGT. This CDR3 contains 16 residues. V was shortened by 6 bases and J by 0 bases, with 14 bases between the two germline ends. The CDR3 sequence is CASRTGRTATNEKLFF. Here the CDR3 DNA reads TGTGCCAGCAGGACGGGACGTACCGCAACTAATGAAAAACTGTTTTTT.

This clonotype came up many times. The V call is TRBV29-1, the J call TRBJ1-1; possible D gene TRBD1, 6 bases. V was cut by 5 bases and J by 1 base, with 11 bases left in between. Germline V gene lookup returns CDR1 SQVTM and CDR2 ANQGSEA. The CDR3 runs 13 residues. DNA of the CDR3: TGCAGCGTTCTTGTGGGACAGAACACTGAAGCTTTCTTT. Translated, it gives CSVLVGQNTEAFF.

This clonotype was recorded a few times. The V and J genes are TRBV10-3 and TRBJ1-4; D is perhaps TRBD1 (5 bases). The CDR3 is made up of 11 amino acids. The V end was cut by 10 bases, the J end by 8 bases, with 11 bases between. Germline CDR1 is ENHRY and CDR2 is SYGVKD. The CDR3 DNA follows: TGTGCCACCATGGAGGGGGAAAAACTGTTTTTT. Protein sequence: CATMEGEKLFF.

This clonotype has a handful of counts. The rearrangement joins TRBV29-1 to TRBJ2-5, with TRBD2 identical over 8 bases. This CDR3 region has 14 residues. Germline CDR1 reads SQVTM; CDR2 reads ANQGSEA. The V gene end was trimmed by 7 bases and the J gene end by 5 bases; junction bases not matched to a gene: 12. CDR3 amino acids: CSANKGSGGETQYF. The CDR3 DNA reads TGCAGCGCCAACAAAGGGTCGGGAGGGGAGACCCAGTACTTC.

A single count supports this clonotype. The CDR3 sequence: CASSFGGSEQYF. The CDR3 nucleotides are TGTGCCAGCAGCTTTGGGGGGAGCGAGCAGTACTTC. The genes are TRBV7-9 and TRBJ2-7; a possible D gene is TRBD2 (6 bases). The CDR3 is 12 residues long. V gave up 3 bases and J gave up 6 bases, with 9 bases separating them. Germline CDR1 is SEHNR and CDR2 is FQNEAQ (reference sequence).

A few counts support this clonotype. This chain's CDR3 is CASSPRTGYYGYTF. The CDR3 DNA reads TGTGCCAGCAGCCCCCGGACAGGGTACTATGGCTACACCTTC. The chain links TRBV7-9 to TRBJ1-2; 8 bases are shared with TRBD1. Germline V gives CDR1 SEHNR, CDR2 FQNEAQ (reference sequence). The CDR3 is 14 residues long. The trim removed 5 bases at V and 3 bases at J, leaving 5 bases unmatched. The variable domain in full, with the rest retrieved from reference TRBV7-9 and TRBJ1-2, is DTGVSQNPRHKITKRGQNVTFRCDPISEHNRLYWYRQTLGQGPEFLTYFQNEAQLEKSRLLSDRFSAERPKGSFSTLEIQRTEQGDSAMYLCASSPRTGYYGYTFGSGTRLTVV.

This clonotype was seen a handful of times. The chain couples TRBV5-1 to TRBJ1-4, with no clear D. Trimming shortened V by 5 bases and J by 6 bases, and 8 bases separated the two germline ends. This CDR3 contains 12 residues. CDR1 and CDR2 (germline): SGHRS, YFSETQ. The CDR3 here is CASSKEDEKLFF. Here the CDR3 DNA reads TGCGCCAGCAGTAAAGAAGATGAAAAACTGTTTTTT.

Only a few counts were recorded for this clonotype. The V gene is TRBV4-3, the J gene TRBJ2-3, with 8 bases that match TRBD2. CDR3 size: 17 residues. Per the germline V gene, CDR1 is LGHNA and CDR2 is YSLEER. V dropped 4 bases and J dropped 1; count of bases not matched to a gene: 10. Here the CDR3 reads CASSRLVAGGRTDTQYF. The CDR3 DNA follows: TGCGCCAGCAGCCGATTAGTGGCGGGGGGACGCACAGATACGCAGTATTTT.

About this clonotype: This clone may be a read error of a much larger clone one base away. The chain couples TRBV4-3 to TRBJ1-2, with 7 bases matching TRBD1. Germline-derived CDR1 and CDR2 are LGHNA and YSLEER. The CDR3 loop spans 16 amino acids. The CDR3 nucleotides are TGCGCCAGCAGCCCGCGTAGGACAGGACTCAACTGTGGCTACACCTTC. Protein sequence: CASSPRRTGLNCGYTF.

This clonotype was seen many times. The chain employs TRBV15 and TRBJ2-1; 9 nucleotides match TRBD2. The CDR3 contains 15 residues. V lost 4 bases and J lost 4; bases outside the gene matches: 5. Germline V CDR1 and CDR2: LNHNV, YYDKDF (reference sequence). For the CDR3, the DNA is TGTGCCACCAGCACTTCTAGCGGGAATTACAATGAGCAGTTCTTC. Its translation is CATSTSSGNYNEQFF.

This clonotype was detected a few times. In nucleotides, the CDR3 is TGTGCCAGCAGCTTATACTTGACACTCGGAGATTCTGGAAACACCATATATTTT. The encoded protein is CASSLYLTLGDSGNTIYF. The chain carries TRBV11-2 and TRBJ1-3; D not resolved. The CDR3 runs 18 residues. Trimming stripped 2 bases from V and 1 base from J, with 18 bases between. Germline loops: CDR1 SGHAT, CDR2 FQNNGV.